This TCR beta chain was sequenced during a study of blood T cell repertoires in COVID-19. Libraries were prepared by immunoSEQ multiplex PCR; TCRdb keeps only in-frame clonotypes and omits some of them. The table shows more than 25,000 clones, with roughly 87% occurring only once. There are 13 residues in the CDR3. CDR1 and CDR2 from the germline V gene are KGHSH and LQKENI. Trimming took off 9 bases at V and 8 bases at J, with 17 bases between the two ends. This receptor was taken from a man aged 60 to 75 with active COVID-19. The rearrangement links TRBV18 to TRBJ2-1, with D perhaps matching TRBD1 (6 bases). The sample taken for sequencing was peripheral blood. CDR3 nucleotide sequence: TGTGCCAGTTCGGACAGCCTAAGATATGAGCAGTTCTTC. Residues: CASSDSLRYEQFF.